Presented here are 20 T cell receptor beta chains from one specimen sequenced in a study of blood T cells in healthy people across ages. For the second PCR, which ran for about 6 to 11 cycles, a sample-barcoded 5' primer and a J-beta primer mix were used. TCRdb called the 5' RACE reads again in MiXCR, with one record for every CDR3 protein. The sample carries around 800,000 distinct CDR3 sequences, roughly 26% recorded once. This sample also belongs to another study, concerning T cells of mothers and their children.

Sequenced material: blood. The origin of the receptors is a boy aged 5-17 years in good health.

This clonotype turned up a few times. The CDR3 here is CAIRPGLAGGVSTDTQYF. Written as DNA, the CDR3 is TGTGCCATCAGGCCTGGACTAGCGGGGGGGGTTAGCACAGATACGCAGTATTTT. The chain is built from TRBV10-3 and TRBJ2-3, with 15 bases lining up with TRBD2. Germline trimming cut 6 bases from V and 0 bases from J; bases unmatched to any gene: 7. The CDR3 extends over 18 amino acids. Per the germline V gene, CDR1 is ENHRY and CDR2 is SYGVKD.

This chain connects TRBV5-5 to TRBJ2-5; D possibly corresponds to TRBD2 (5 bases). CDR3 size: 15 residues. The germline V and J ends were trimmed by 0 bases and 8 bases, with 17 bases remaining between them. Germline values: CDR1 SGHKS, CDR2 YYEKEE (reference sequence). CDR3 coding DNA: TGTGCCAGCAGCTTGGGCCCGGTAGACCCGGGAACCCAGTACTTC. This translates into CASSLGPVDPGTQYF. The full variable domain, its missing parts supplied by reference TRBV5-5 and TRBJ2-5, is DAGVTQSPTHLIKTRGQQVTLRCSPISGHKSVSWYQQVLGQGPQFIFQYYEKEERGRGNFPDRFSARQFPNYSSELNVNALLLGDSALYLCASSLGPVDPGTQYFGPGTRLLVL.

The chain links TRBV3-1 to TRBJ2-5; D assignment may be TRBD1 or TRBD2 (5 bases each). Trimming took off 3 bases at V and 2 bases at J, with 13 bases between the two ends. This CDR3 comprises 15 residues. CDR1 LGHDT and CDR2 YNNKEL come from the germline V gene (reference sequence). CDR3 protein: CASSHTGLTQETQYF. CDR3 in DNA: TGTGCCAGCAGCCATACGGGGCTCACGCAAGAGACCCAGTACTTC.

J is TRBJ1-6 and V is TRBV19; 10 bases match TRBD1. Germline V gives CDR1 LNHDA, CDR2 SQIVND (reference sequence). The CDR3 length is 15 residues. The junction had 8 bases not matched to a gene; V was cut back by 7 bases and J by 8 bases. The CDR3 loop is CASTPRTGGDSPLHF. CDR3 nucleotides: TGTGCCAGTACCCCAAGGACAGGGGGGGATTCACCCCTCCACTTT.

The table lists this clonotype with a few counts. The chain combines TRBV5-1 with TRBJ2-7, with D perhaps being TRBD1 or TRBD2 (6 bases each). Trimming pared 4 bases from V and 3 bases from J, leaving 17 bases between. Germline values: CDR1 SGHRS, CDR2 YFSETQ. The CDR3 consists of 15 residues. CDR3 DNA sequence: TGCGCCAGCAGCCGGGAGATCAGGGACAACTACGAGCAGTACTTC. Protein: CASSREIRDNYEQYF.

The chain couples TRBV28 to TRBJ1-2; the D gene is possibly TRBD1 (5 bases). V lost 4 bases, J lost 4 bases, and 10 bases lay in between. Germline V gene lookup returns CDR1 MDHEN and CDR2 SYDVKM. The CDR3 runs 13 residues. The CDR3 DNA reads TGTGCCAGCAGTTCGACAGATTCCTATGGCTACACCTTC. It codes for CASSSTDSYGYTF.

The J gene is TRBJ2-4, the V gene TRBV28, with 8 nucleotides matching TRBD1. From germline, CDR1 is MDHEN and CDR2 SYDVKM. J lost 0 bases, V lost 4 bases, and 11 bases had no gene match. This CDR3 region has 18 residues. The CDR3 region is CASSSDREGGLAKNIQYF. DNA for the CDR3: TGTGCCAGCAGTTCGGACAGGGAAGGGGGGCTAGCCAAAAACATTCAGTACTTC.

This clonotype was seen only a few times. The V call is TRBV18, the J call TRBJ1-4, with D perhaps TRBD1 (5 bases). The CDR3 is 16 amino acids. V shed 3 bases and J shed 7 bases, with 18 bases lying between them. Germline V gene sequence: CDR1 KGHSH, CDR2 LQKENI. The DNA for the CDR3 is TGTGCCAGCTCACCCCGATCACCGGCAGGGTTTGAAAAACTGTTTTTT. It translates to CASSPRSPAGFEKLFF.

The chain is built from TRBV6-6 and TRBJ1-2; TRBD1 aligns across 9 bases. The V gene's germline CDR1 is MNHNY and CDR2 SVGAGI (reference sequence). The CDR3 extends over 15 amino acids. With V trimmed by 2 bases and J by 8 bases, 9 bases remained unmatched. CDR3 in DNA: TGTGCCAGCAGTTACCCCCGGGACAGGGCTCAAGGCTACACCTTC. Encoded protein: CASSYPRDRAQGYTF.

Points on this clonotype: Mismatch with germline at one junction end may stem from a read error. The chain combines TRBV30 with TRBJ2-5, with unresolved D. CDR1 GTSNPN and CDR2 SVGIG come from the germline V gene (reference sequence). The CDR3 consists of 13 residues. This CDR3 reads CAWSVLVQETQYF. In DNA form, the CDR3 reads TGTGCCTGGAGTGTACTTGTCCAAGAAACCCAGTACTTC.

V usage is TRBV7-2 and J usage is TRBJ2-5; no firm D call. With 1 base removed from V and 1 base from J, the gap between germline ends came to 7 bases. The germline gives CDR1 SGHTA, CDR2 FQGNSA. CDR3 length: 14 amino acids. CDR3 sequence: CASSLERFQETQYF. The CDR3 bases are TGTGCCAGCAGCTTAGAACGGTTCCAAGAGACCCAGTACTTC.

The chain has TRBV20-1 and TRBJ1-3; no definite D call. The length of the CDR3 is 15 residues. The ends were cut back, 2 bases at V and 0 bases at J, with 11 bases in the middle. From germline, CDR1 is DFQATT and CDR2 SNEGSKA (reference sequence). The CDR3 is CSARRAGDSGNTIYF. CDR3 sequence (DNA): TGCAGTGCTAGAAGGGCAGGCGACTCTGGAAACACCATATATTTT.

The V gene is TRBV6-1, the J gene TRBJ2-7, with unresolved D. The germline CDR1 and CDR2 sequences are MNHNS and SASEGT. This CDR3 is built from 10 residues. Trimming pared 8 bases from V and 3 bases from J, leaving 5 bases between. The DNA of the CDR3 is TGTGCCAGCTATTTCTACGAGCAGTACTTC. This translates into CASYFYEQYF.

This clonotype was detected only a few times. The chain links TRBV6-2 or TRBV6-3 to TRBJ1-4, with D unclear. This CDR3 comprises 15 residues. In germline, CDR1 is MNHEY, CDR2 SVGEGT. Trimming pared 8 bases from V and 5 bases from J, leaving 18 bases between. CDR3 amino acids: CASSPPAGSNEKLFF. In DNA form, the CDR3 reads TGTGCCAGCTCACCCCCGGCTGGGTCGAATGAAAAACTGTTTTTT.

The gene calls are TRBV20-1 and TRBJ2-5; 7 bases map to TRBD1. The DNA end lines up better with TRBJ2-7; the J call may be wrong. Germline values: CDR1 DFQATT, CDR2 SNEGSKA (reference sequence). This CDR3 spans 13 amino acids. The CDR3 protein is CSASDRAPYEQYF. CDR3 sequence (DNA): TGCAGTGCTAGTGACAGGGCACCCTACGAGCAGTACTTC.

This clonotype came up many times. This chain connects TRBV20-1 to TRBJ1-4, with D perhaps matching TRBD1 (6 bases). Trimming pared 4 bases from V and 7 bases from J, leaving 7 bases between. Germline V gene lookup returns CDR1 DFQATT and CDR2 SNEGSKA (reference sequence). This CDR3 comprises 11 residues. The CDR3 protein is CSAKGVEKLFF. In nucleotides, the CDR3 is TGCAGTGCTAAGGGGGTTGAAAAACTGTTTTTT.

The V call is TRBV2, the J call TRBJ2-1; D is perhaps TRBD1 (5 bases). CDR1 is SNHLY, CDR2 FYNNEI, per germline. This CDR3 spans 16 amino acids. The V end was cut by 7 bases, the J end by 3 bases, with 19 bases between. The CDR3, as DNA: TGTGCCAGCACCGAATGCGACAGTCCCATCTACAATGAGCAGTTCTTC. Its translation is CASTECDSPIYNEQFF.

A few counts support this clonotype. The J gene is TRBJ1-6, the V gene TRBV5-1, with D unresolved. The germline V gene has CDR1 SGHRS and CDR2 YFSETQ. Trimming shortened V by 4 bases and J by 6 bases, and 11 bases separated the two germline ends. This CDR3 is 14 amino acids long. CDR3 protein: CASSVTVTNSPLHF. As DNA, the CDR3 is TGCGCCAGCAGCGTAACAGTGACTAATTCACCCCTCCACTTT.

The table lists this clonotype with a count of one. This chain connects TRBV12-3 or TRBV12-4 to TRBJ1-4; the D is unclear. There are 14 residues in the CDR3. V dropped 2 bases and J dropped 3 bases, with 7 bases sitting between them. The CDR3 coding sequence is TGTGCCAGCAGTTTAAGGACCCCTAATGAAAAACTGTTTTTT. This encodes CASSLRTPNEKLFF.

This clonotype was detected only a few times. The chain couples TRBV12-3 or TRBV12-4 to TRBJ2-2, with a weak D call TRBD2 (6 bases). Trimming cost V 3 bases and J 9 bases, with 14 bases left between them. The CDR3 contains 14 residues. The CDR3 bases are TGTGCCAGCAGTTTGGAGGGATTTCCCCGGGAGCTGTTTTTT. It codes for CASSLEGFPRELFF.